Shown below are 20 T cell receptor beta chains from a single sample sequenced in a study of T cell clonality in common variable immunodeficiency (dated by TCRdb to between 2015 and 2017). The library was obtained by the immunoSEQ multiplex PCR assay. Here the immuneACCESS table is served through TCRdb, limited to in-frame sequences with V and J called. Missing clones are a known gap in these copies; in checked studies unresolved V genes cover under half, and the rest lacks a known reason. In this sample the table shows tens of thousands of clones, and no singletons are among them. Roughly 6.2% of the sample is held by the ten biggest clonotypes. Sequenced: peripheral blood mononuclear cells. These TCRs come from a person aged 18 to 70 in good health.

The DNA read from the CDR3 is TGCGCCAGCAGCTACCGGACAGATGAAGAGACC. It specifies CASSYRTDEET. The entire CDR3 protein reads CASSYRTDEETYTF. V and J are TRBV5-1 and TRBJ1-2; perhaps TRBD1 as D (6 bases). The read gets to within 3 residues of the CDR3 end, and the germline J gene fills in the rest. There are 14 residues in the CDR3. CDR1 and CDR2 from the germline V gene are SGHRS and YFSETQ. Together with reference TRBV5-1 and TRBJ1-2, the CDR3 gives the full variable domain: KAGVTQTPRYLIKTRGQQVTLSCSPISGHRSVSWYQQTPGQGLQFLFEYFSETQRNKGNFPGRFSGRQFSNSRSEMNVSTLELGDSALYLCASSYRTDEETYTFGSGTRLTVV.

In this sample, this clone turned up a few times. The read halts 3 residues ahead of the CDR3 end, with the missing end drawn from the germline J gene. Other DNA variants within this sample encode the same CDR3. This chain links TRBV7-9 with TRBJ1-2, with a tentative D call TRBD1 (6 bases). This CDR3 is built from 12 residues. The V gene's germline CDR1 is SEHNR and CDR2 FQNEAQ (reference sequence). The part of the CDR3 DNA that was read is TGTGCCAGCAGCACAGGGTACTACGAC. Amino acid sequence: CASSTGYYD. The entire CDR3 protein reads CASSTGYYDYTF. The full variable domain, rest sourced from reference TRBV7-9 and TRBJ1-2, is DTGVSQNPRHKITKRGQNVTFRCDPISEHNRLYWYRQTLGQGPEFLTYFQNEAQLEKSRLLSDRFSAERPKGSFSTLEIQRTEQGDSAMYLCASSTGYYDYTFGSGTRLTVV.

By sample share, this clone is medium-sized. The read ends 3 residues early relative to the CDR3; the germline J gene fills the gap. The V call is TRBV6-4, the J call TRBJ2-1, with D tentatively TRBD2 (6 bases). Per the germline V gene, CDR1 is MRHNA and CDR2 is SNTAGT. This CDR3 has 13 amino acids. V was cut by 0 bases and J by 7 bases, with 7 bases left in between. The covered CDR3 bases are TGTGCCAGCAGTGACTCCGGGACTAATGAG. Residues: CASSDSGTNE. The full-length CDR3 reads as CASSDSGTNEQFF.

The table lists this clone with a few counts. Sequencing ends 3 residues short of the CDR3 end; the germline J gene provides the rest. The genes are TRBV10-2 and TRBJ2-3; the match to TRBD2 covers 8 bases. Per the germline V gene, CDR1 is WSHSY and CDR2 is SAAADI. The CDR3 contains 15 residues. The covered CDR3 bases are TGCGCCAGCAGTCCCAGCGGGGGCTTCCAAGAGACG. Translation gives CASSPSGGFQET. The entire CDR3 reads CASSPSGGFQETQYF.

This clone was found many times. The CDR3 extends 3 residues past the end of the read, so its final part is completed from the germline J gene. The gene calls are TRBV4-1 and TRBJ2-3, with D possibly matching TRBD1 (5 bases). Between the trimmed V and J ends, which lost 4 bases and 2 bases, there was a span of 16 bases. Germline CDR1 and CDR2: MGHRA and YSYEKL. The CDR3 consists of 16 residues. CDR3 in amino acids: CASSPRQMVSTDTQYF. The sequenced part of the CDR3 DNA is TGCGCCAGCAGCCCCCGACAGATGGTCTCCACAGATACG.

This clone was seen repeatedly, ten times or more. The CDR3 end is not reached by the read, which stops 3 residues before it; the germline J gene fills it in. V and J are TRBV6-2 or TRBV6-3 and TRBJ1-5, with D possibly matching TRBD1 (5 bases). Germline CDR1 reads MNHEY; CDR2 reads SVGEGT. The V end lost 6 bases, the J end lost 7 bases, and 10 bases lay between the germline ends. The CDR3 covers 12 residues. Partial CDR3 DNA: TGTGCCAGCAGCCCCTCAGGGCAGCCC. Translated: CASSPSGQP. The whole CDR3 protein reads CASSPSGQPQHF.

This clone was found many times. Partial CDR3 DNA: TGTGCCAGCAGTGAATCCCCACAGAGCACCGGGGAG. Residues: CASSESPQSTGE. The CDR3 reads in full as CASSESPQSTGELFF. The chain joins TRBV2 to TRBJ2-2; unclear D gene. The CDR3 is cut off 3 residues early in the read; its end comes from the germline J gene. The CDR3 contains 15 residues. Per the germline V gene, CDR1 is SNHLY and CDR2 is FYNNEI. V gave up 2 bases and J gave up 4 bases, with 11 bases separating them.

As concerns this clone: The read gets to within 3 residues of the CDR3 end, and the germline J gene fills in the rest. The rearrangement uses TRBV19 and TRBJ1-1, with D possibly being TRBD1 (5 bases). The V and J ends lost 1 base and 4 bases respectively, with 16 bases between them. The CDR3 totals 16 residues. Germline-derived CDR1 and CDR2 are LNHDA and SQIVND (reference sequence). CDR3 loop: CASSIGRRVLGTEAFF. CDR3 bases read: TGTGCCAGTAGTATAGGTCGCAGGGTTTTGGGCACTGAA.

The sample holds many counts of this clone. Read sequence stops 3 residues before the CDR3 end, and the germline J gene provides the missing end. The chain has TRBV5-1 and TRBJ2-7; TRBD1 is a possible D gene (5 bases). The length of the CDR3 is 16 residues. The germline V and J ends were trimmed by 0 bases and 0 bases, with 13 bases remaining between them. The germline gives CDR1 SGHRS, CDR2 YFSETQ. This CDR3 is CASSLASDIRSYEQYF. The CDR3 bases that were read are TGCGCCAGCAGCTTGGCCTCGGACATCCGCTCCTACGAG.

This clone was observed a handful of times. The read gets to within 3 residues of the CDR3 end, and the germline J gene fills in the rest. This chain joins TRBV18 and TRBJ2-2, with 7 positions matching TRBD1. Germline V lookup: CDR1 KGHSH, CDR2 LQKENI. This CDR3 is built from 16 residues. The CDR3 bases that were read are TGTGCCAGCTCACGGGACAGCCCTATACAGGGTGAAAAG. This encodes CASSRDSPIQGEK. The complete CDR3 protein is CASSRDSPIQGEKLFF.

This clone showed up many times. The read ends 3 residues before the CDR3 terminus; that terminus is restored from the germline J gene. The chain is built from TRBV5-1 and TRBJ2-1, with 10 bases aligning to TRBD2. The CDR3 length is 16 residues. J lost 3 bases, V lost 6 bases, and 9 bases had no gene match. CDR1 is SGHRS, CDR2 YFSETQ, per germline. The part of the CDR3 DNA that was read is TGCGCCAGCACTGGCGCTAGCGGGGGTCACTACAATGAG. Protein sequence: CASTGASGGHYNE. The full CDR3 sequence reads CASTGASGGHYNEQFF.

This clone has at least ten counts. The observed sequence ends 3 residues before the CDR3 terminus, with the missing tail filled in from the germline J gene. This chain uses TRBV5-1 with TRBJ1-6; possibly TRBD1 for D (6 bases). Trimming took off 4 bases at V and 0 bases at J, with 11 bases between the two ends. Germline loops: CDR1 SGHRS, CDR2 YFSETQ. This CDR3 region has 16 residues. The CDR3 sequence is CASSPTGSSYNSPLHF. CDR3 DNA (partial): TGCGCCAGCAGCCCGACAGGAAGCTCCTATAATTCACCC.

This clone was recorded at least ten times. Read coverage stops 3 residues before the CDR3 terminus; the germline J gene supplies the remainder. The chain combines TRBV5-1 with TRBJ1-4; the match to TRBD1 covers 8 bases. The CDR3 is 15 amino acids. The V gene end was trimmed by 0 bases and the J gene end by 7 bases; junction bases not matched to a gene: 5. The germline gives CDR1 SGHRS, CDR2 YFSETQ. The CDR3: CASSLVRGQGEKLFF. The part of the CDR3 DNA that was read is TGCGCCAGCAGCTTGGTCAGGGGGCAGGGTGAAAAA.

This clone was observed many times. The sequence runs out 3 residues before the end of the CDR3; the remainder is reconstructed from the germline J gene. The chain couples TRBV12-5 to TRBJ2-7; no reliable D call. The germline V gene has CDR1 LGHNT and CDR2 FRNRAP. The CDR3 has 15 residues. V was trimmed by 1 base and J by 2 bases, leaving 12 bases between them. CDR3 region: CASGLAILSTYEQYF. Partial CDR3 DNA: TGTGCTAGTGGTTTGGCGATTCTCTCTACCTACGAG. The complete variable domain, with remaining parts taken from reference TRBV12-5 and TRBJ2-7, reads DARVTQTPRHKVTEMGQEVTMRCQPILGHNTVFWYRQTMMQGLELLAYFRNRAPLDDSGMPKDRFSAEMPDATLATLKIQPSEPRDSAVYFCASGLAILSTYEQYFGPGTRLTVT.

In the case of this clone: The CDR3 is cut off 3 residues early in the read; its end comes from the germline J gene. The chain links TRBV11-3 to TRBJ2-7; weak D call: TRBD2 (6 bases). V lost 5 bases and J 6 bases, leaving 14 bases between the germline ends. Per germline, CDR1 SGHNT and CDR2 YENEEA. The CDR3 has 13 amino acids. The CDR3 DNA, read in part, is TGTGCCAGCAGCAGCGGGCCGCTGTTCGAG. It is translated as CASSSGPLFE. The whole CDR3 reads CASSSGPLFEQYF.

This clone was observed a few times. The CDR3 here is CASSLEGTGGSGTEAFF. The sequenced CDR3 bases are TGCGCCAGCAGCTTGGAAGGGACAGGGGGCTCCGGGACTGAA. This chain joins TRBV5-1 and TRBJ1-1; TRBD1 aligns across 12 bases. Read sequence stops 3 residues before the CDR3 end, and the germline J gene provides the missing end. Germline CDR1 reads SGHRS; CDR2 reads YFSETQ. This CDR3 has 17 residues. The V segment lost 0 bases and the J segment 5 bases; nucleotides outside the gene matches: 8.

This clone has at least ten counts. Sequencing ends 3 residues short of the CDR3 end; the germline J gene provides the rest. The chain couples TRBV2 to TRBJ2-4; the match to TRBD1 covers 12 bases. The CDR3 runs 19 residues. Trimming removed 0 bases from V and 6 bases from J; junction bases left unmatched: 12. Germline V gene sequence: CDR1 SNHLY, CDR2 FYNNEI. The CDR3 bases that were read are TGTGCCAGCAGTGAAGCGCTTCTTGCACGGGGACAGGGGGCAAACATT. This codes for CASSEALLARGQGANI. The full CDR3 reads CASSEALLARGQGANIQYF.

In its sample, this clone was seen many times. The CDR3 extends 3 residues past the end of the read, so its final part is completed from the germline J gene. The chain is built from TRBV19 and TRBJ1-5; D not certain. Germline values: CDR1 LNHDA, CDR2 SQIVND (reference sequence). Trimming took 3 bases from V and 0 from J, leaving 9 bases between them. The CDR3 covers 15 residues. The DNA read from the CDR3 is TGTGCCAGTAGTATGGTCAGTAATAGCAATCAGCCC. It specifies CASSMVSNSNQP. Given in full, the CDR3 is CASSMVSNSNQPQHF.

This clone was recorded many times. The read stops 3 residues short of the end of the CDR3; the missing end is completed from the germline J gene. This CDR3 is also generated by other DNA sequences in the sample. The V gene is TRBV5-6, the J gene TRBJ1-4; maybe TRBD1 (5 bases). The germline gives CDR1 SGHDT, CDR2 YYEEEE. V shed 0 bases and J shed 8 bases, with 8 bases lying between them. The length of the CDR3 is 13 residues. The CDR3 sequence: CASSLDRGEKLFF. Partial CDR3 DNA: TGTGCCAGCAGCTTGGATCGGGGGGAAAAA.

This clone was observed at least ten times. The read finishes 3 residues shy of the CDR3 end, and the germline J gene is used to complete it. The chain employs TRBV7-6 and TRBJ1-4, with 10 bases aligning to TRBD1. The V gene's germline CDR1 is SGHVS and CDR2 FNYEAQ. Trimming cost V 5 bases and J 7 bases; bases outside gene matches: 13. The CDR3 runs to 17 residues. This CDR3 reads CASSPGTGALGGEKLFF. CDR3 DNA (partial): TGTGCCAGCAGCCCCGGGACAGGGGCGTTAGGGGGTGAAAAA.